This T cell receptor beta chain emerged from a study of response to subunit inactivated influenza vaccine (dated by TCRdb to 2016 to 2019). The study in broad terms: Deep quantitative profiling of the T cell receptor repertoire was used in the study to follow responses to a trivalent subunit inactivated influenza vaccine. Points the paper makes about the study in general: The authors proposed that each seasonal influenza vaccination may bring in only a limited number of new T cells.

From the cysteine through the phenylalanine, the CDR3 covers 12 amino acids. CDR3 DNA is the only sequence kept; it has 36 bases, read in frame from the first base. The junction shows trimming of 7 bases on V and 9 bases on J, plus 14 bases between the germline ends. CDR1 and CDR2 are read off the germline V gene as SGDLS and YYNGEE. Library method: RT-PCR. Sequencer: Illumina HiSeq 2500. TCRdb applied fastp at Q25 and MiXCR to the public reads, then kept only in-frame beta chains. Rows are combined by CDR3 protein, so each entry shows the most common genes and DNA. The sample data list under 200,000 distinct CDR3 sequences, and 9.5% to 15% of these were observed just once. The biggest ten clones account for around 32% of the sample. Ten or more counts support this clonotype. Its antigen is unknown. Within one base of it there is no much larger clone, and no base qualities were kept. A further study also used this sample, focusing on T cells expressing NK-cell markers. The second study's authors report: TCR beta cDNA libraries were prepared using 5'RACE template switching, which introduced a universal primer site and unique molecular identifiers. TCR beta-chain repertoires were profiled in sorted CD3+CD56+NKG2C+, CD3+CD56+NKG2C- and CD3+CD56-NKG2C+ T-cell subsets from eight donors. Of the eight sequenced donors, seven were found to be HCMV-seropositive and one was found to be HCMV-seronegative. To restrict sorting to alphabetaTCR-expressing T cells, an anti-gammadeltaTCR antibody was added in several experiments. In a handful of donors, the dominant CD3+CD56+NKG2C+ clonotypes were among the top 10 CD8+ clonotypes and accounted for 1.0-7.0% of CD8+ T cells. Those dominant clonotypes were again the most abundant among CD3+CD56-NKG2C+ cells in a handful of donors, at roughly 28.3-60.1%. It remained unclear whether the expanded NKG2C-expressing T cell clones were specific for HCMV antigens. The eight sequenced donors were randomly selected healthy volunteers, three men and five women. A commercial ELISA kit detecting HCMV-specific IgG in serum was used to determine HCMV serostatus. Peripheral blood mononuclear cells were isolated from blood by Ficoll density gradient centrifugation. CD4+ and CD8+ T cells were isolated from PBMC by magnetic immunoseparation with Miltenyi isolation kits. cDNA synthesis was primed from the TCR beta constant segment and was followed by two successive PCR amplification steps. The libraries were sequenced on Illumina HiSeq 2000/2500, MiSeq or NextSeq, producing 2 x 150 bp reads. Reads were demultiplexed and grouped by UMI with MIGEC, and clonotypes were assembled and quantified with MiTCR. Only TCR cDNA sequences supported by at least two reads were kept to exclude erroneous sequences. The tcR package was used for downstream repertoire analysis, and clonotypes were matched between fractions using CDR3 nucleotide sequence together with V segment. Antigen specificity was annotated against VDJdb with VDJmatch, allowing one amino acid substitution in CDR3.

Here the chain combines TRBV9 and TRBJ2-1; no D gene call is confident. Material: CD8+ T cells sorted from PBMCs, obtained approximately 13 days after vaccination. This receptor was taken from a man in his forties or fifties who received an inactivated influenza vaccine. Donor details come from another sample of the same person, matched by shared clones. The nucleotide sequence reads TGTGCCAGCGGTCCTAGTGTTGCTGAGCAGTTCTTC. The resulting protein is CASGPSVAEQFF.